The 25 T cell receptor beta chains below all came from one sample that was sequenced in a study of T cell responses to AZD1222 COVID-19 vaccine. TCRdb's copy holds only in-frame clones and misses some; the assay was immunoSEQ multiplex PCR. In the table there are 110,000 to 150,000 clones, just under 95% of which are singletons. The sequences come from peripheral blood, collected after recovery from COVID-19. The receptors were gathered from an adult who had recovered from COVID-19.

The genes are TRBV27 and TRBJ2-7; a possible D gene is TRBD2 (6 bases). Germline CDR1 and CDR2: MNHEY and SMNVEV (reference sequence). The CDR3 has 15 amino acids. Trimming stripped 2 bases from V and 3 bases from J, with 14 bases between. CDR3 protein: CASSLGPSASYEQYF. CDR3 in DNA: TGTGCCAGCAGTTTAGGGCCTAGCGCAAGCTACGAGCAGTACTTC.

The chain joins TRBV6-5 to TRBJ1-1; D gene unclear. Trimming shortened V by 6 bases and J by 4 bases, and 12 bases separated the two germline ends. The CDR3 is 13 residues long. Germline V gene data show CDR1 as MNHEY and CDR2 as SVGAGI. The CDR3 DNA reads as TGTGCCAGCAGCCCAGTCGTTGGCACTGAAGCTTTCTTT. It is translated as CASSPVVGTEAFF.

The rearrangement uses TRBV10-1 and TRBJ2-3; 9 bases match TRBD2. The CDR3 length is 15 residues. The germline CDR1 and CDR2 sequences are WNHNN and SYGVQD (reference sequence). J gave up 8 bases and V 0 bases, and 6 bases lay outside the gene matches. The DNA for the CDR3 is TGCGCCAGCAGTGAGTCGGCGGGAGGGCCGGGTACGCAGTATTTT. Translated: CASSESAGGPGTQYF.

The J gene is TRBJ1-1, the V gene TRBV6-5; perhaps TRBD1 as D (6 bases). The germline CDR1 and CDR2 sequences are MNHEY and SVGAGI. The CDR3 runs 14 residues. V lost 6 bases and J lost 3, with 14 bases in between. The CDR3 loop reads CASRSAQGDTEAFF. The CDR3 DNA is TGTGCCAGCAGGAGTGCACAGGGAGACACTGAAGCTTTCTTT.

This chain joins TRBV6-5 and TRBJ1-2, with 10 bases identical to TRBD1. The CDR3 is made up of 14 amino acids. In germline, CDR1 is MNHEY, CDR2 SVGAGI. Germline trimming cut 5 bases from V and 7 bases from J; bases unmatched to any gene: 7. Written as DNA, the CDR3 is TGTGCCAGCAGTCTGACTGACAGGGGGCCTGGCTACACCTTC. Its protein is CASSLTDRGPGYTF.

The V call is TRBV5-1, the J call TRBJ2-3, with 10 bases identical to TRBD2. V lost 0 bases, J lost 1 base, and 5 bases stayed unmatched. Germline CDR1 reads SGHRS; CDR2 reads YFSETQ. This CDR3 spans 17 amino acids. CDR3 DNA: TGCGCCAGCAGCTTGGTGGCTAGCGGGAGCCGCACAGATACGCAGTATTTT. Protein sequence: CASSLVASGSRTDTQYF.

This clone was seen only once. V usage is TRBV2 and J usage is TRBJ1-2; D call uncertain. CDR3 length: 13 residues. The germline V gene encodes CDR1 SNHLY and CDR2 FYNNEI. Trimming pared 3 bases from V and 1 base from J, leaving 6 bases between. The CDR3 reads CASSEGFNYGYTF. CDR3 nucleotides: TGTGCCAGCAGTGAGGGGTTTAACTATGGCTACACCTTC.

This chain connects TRBV10-3 to TRBJ1-5; the D is unclear. The CDR3 is 13 residues long. Germline CDR1 is ENHRY and CDR2 is SYGVKD. Trimming removed 0 bases at V and 6 bases at J, with 6 bases between. The CDR3 spells CAISESMLQPQHF. For the CDR3, the DNA is TGTGCCATCAGTGAGTCGATGCTTCAGCCCCAGCATTTT.

This chain connects TRBV5-1 to TRBJ1-4; TRBD1 is a possible D gene (5 bases). The CDR3 loop spans 11 amino acids. The V end lost 8 bases, the J end lost 8 bases, and 10 bases lay between the germline ends. Germline V gene sequence: CDR1 SGHRS, CDR2 YFSETQ. CDR3 DNA: TGCGCCAGTCGGGGGGACGAAAAACTGTTTTTT. This gives the protein CASRGDEKLFF.

This clone is medium-sized. The chain is built from TRBV7-9 and TRBJ2-7; tentative D call: TRBD2 (5 bases). Germline values: CDR1 SEHNR, CDR2 FQNEAQ (reference sequence). This CDR3 region has 15 residues. Trimming took 5 bases from V and 3 from J, leaving 17 bases between them. The CDR3 loop is CASSTELREYYEQYF. The DNA of the CDR3 is TGTGCCAGCAGCACCGAACTTCGGGAATACTACGAGCAGTACTTC.

The J gene is TRBJ1-1, the V gene TRBV2, with D possibly matching TRBD1 (5 bases). Germline assignment: CDR1 SNHLY and CDR2 FYNNEI. This CDR3 has 15 amino acids. Trimming removed 8 bases from V and 0 bases from J, with 16 bases in between. DNA for the CDR3: TGTGCCAGCGCCCCCCAGACAGCCTTGAACACTGAAGCTTTCTTT. This gives the protein CASAPQTALNTEAFF.

This rearrangement joins TRBV7-9 to TRBJ1-2; maybe TRBD1 (6 bases). V lost 1 base and J 1 base, leaving 19 bases between the germline ends. Looked up from germline, CDR1 is SEHNR and CDR2 is FQNEAQ (reference sequence). The CDR3 sequence is 18 residues long. The CDR3 DNA reads TGTGCCAGCAGCTTAGACGGTTGGGACAAGGGCCTTAACTATGGCTACACCTTC. As protein: CASSLDGWDKGLNYGYTF.

The V call is TRBV28, the J call TRBJ1-1, with 12 bases aligning to TRBD1. J was trimmed by 0 bases and V by 6 bases; bases with no gene match: 2. The CDR3 is 15 residues long. Germline V CDR1 and CDR2: MDHEN, SYDVKM. CDR3: CASRGQGALNTEAFF. CDR3 sequence (DNA): TGTGCCAGCAGGGGACAGGGGGCTTTGAACACTGAAGCTTTCTTT.

In DNA, the CDR3 is TGCGCCAGCAGCCCCGACAGGGTGTTAACTAATGAAAAACTGTTTTTT. This codes for CASSPDRVLTNEKLFF. This chain connects TRBV4-1 to TRBJ1-4; the match to TRBD1 covers 7 bases. Germline CDR1 and CDR2: MGHRA and YSYEKL. The CDR3 length is 16 residues. Trimming at V came to 4 bases and at J to 1 base, leaving 6 bases not matched to a gene.

The V gene is TRBV5-1, the J gene TRBJ2-1; 7 bases are a match to TRBD2. Germline CDR1 and CDR2: SGHRS and YFSETQ. After removal of 4 bases from V and 12 bases from J, the junction contained 22 bases not matched to a gene. The CDR3 is 17 amino acids. This CDR3 reads CASSQGAGREAGAPQFF. The DNA for the CDR3 is TGCGCCAGCAGCCAAGGGGCGGGTCGGGAGGCTGGGGCTCCGCAGTTCTTC.

This sequence joins TRBV10-2 and TRBJ2-1; D may be TRBD1 (6 bases). The germline CDR1 and CDR2 sequences are WSHSY and SAAADI. The CDR3 length is 13 residues. V lost 7 bases to trimming and J lost 6 bases, with 13 bases between them. This CDR3 reads CASKGTGINEQFF. As DNA, the CDR3 is TGCGCCAGCAAGGGAACAGGGATCAATGAGCAGTTCTTC.

This chain joins TRBV5-1 and TRBJ1-2, with a tentative D call TRBD1 (5 bases). Germline loops: CDR1 SGHRS, CDR2 YFSETQ. Trimming cost V 2 bases and J 7 bases, with 18 bases left between them. CDR3 size: 15 residues. CDR3 protein: CASSFGTAIGAGYTF. The CDR3, as DNA: TGCGCCAGCAGCTTCGGGACGGCGATAGGGGCTGGCTACACCTTC.

The chain joins TRBV15 to TRBJ1-4; D is unclear. The V gene's germline CDR1 is LNHNV and CDR2 YYDKDF (reference sequence). There are 15 residues in the CDR3. The V gene lost 0 bases and the J gene lost 7 bases, with 12 bases spanning the gap. The CDR3 bases are TGTGCCACCAGCAGAGATTGGGCAAGCGGTGAAAAACTGTTTTTT. The encoded protein is CATSRDWASGEKLFF. The variable domain in full, completed from reference TRBV15 and TRBJ1-4, reads DAMVIQNPRYQVTQFGKPVTLSCSQTLNHNVMYWYQQKSSQAPKLLFHYYDKDFNNEADTPDNFQSRRPNTSFCFLDIRSPGLGDTAMYLCATSRDWASGEKLFFGSGTQLSVL.

A single count supports this clone. The chain recombines TRBV30 with TRBJ1-4, with D hard to call. Germline V CDR1 and CDR2: GTSNPN, SVGIG (reference sequence). The CDR3 runs to 16 residues. Trimming pared 0 bases from V and 5 bases from J, leaving 16 bases between. The CDR3 sequence: CAWSVRGKPSNEKLFF. The CDR3 DNA follows: TGTGCCTGGAGTGTACGCGGGAAACCTTCGAATGAAAAACTGTTTTTT.

V is TRBV6-1 and J is TRBJ2-7; D is unresolved. This CDR3 has 15 amino acids. Germline CDR1 is MNHNS and CDR2 is SASEGT. Trimming left V 1 base short and J 2 bases short, with 12 bases between. The CDR3 nucleotides read TGTGCCAGCAGTGAAGGGGATAGCCGGGCCTACGAGCAGTACTTC. This translates into CASSEGDSRAYEQYF.

The V call is TRBV12-3 or TRBV12-4, the J call TRBJ2-2; 7 bases agree with TRBD2. Trimming took 11 bases from V and 3 from J; bases not matched to a gene: 6. This CDR3 has 13 residues. In DNA, the CDR3 is TGTGCCGGGGGGGACTATTACACCGGGGAGCTGTTTTTT. It encodes CAGGDYYTGELFF.

V and J are TRBV27 and TRBJ1-5; 7 nucleotides align to TRBD1. With V trimmed by 7 bases and J by 4 bases, 7 bases remained unmatched. Germline-derived CDR1 and CDR2 are MNHEY and SMNVEV (reference sequence). The CDR3 has 14 residues. For the CDR3, the DNA is TGTGCCAGCAAACGACAGGGCCAAAATCAGCCCCAGCATTTT. It yields the protein CASKRQGQNQPQHF.

The CDR3 bases are TGTGCCAGCTCACCGTCCCACGACAGGAGACCGTATGGCTACACCTTC. Amino acids: CASSPSHDRRPYGYTF. This chain joins TRBV18 and TRBJ1-2, with D perhaps TRBD1 (6 bases). Germline CDR1 and CDR2: KGHSH and LQKENI. V shed 3 bases and J shed 5 bases, with 19 bases lying between them. This CDR3 has 16 residues.

This chain uses TRBV27 with TRBJ1-2; the D is unclear. This CDR3 contains 15 residues. V lost 3 bases to trimming and J lost 1 base, with 12 bases between them. Germline V lookup: CDR1 MNHEY, CDR2 SMNVEV (reference sequence). CDR3 DNA sequence: TGTGCCAGCAGTTTTTCGGGATCTCTTAACTATGGCTACACCTTC. Protein: CASSFSGSLNYGYTF.

The chain links TRBV6-6 to TRBJ2-1; D is possibly TRBD2 (6 bases). The CDR3 has 16 amino acids. The germline CDR1 and CDR2 sequences are MNHNY and SVGAGI (reference sequence). V was shortened by 2 bases and J by 6 bases, with 17 bases between the two germline ends. CDR3 protein: CASSYPERLDTNEQFF. DNA of the CDR3: TGTGCCAGCAGTTACCCTGAAAGACTAGACACCAATGAGCAGTTCTTC.